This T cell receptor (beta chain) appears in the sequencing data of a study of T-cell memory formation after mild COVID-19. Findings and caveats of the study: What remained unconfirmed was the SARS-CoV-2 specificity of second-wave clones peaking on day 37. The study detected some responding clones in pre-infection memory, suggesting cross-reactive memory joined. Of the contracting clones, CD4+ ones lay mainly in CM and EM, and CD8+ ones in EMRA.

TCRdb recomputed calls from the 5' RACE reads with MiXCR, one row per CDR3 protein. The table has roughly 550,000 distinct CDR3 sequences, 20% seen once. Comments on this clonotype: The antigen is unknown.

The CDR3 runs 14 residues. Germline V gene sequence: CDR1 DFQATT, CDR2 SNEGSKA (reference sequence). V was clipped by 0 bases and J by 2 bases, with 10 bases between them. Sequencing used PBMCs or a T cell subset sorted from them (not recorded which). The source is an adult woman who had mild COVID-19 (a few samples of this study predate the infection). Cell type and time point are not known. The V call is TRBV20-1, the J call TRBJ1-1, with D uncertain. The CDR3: CSARETNRNTEAFF. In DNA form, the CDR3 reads TGCAGTGCTAGAGAGACGAACAGAAACACTGAAGCTTTCTTT.